This TCR beta chain was captured in a study of T cells in Graves' hyperthyroidism and ophthalmopathy. Exclusion followed for patients with uncontrolled infection, other autoimmune disease, pregnancy or lactation. It was at first hyperthyroidism diagnosis, before any ophthalmopathy symptoms, that the blood sample was taken. Study findings and constraints: Blood also showed most of the thyroid clonotypes that were expanded above 0.001.

This clonotype was counted a few times. Its antigen is unidentified. RNA transcripts provided the source from which TCR beta CDR3 regions were amplified. A set of HTBI primers served as the primers for a first-round RT-PCR of the TCR CDR3. TCRdb passed the multiplex PCR reads through MiXCR, listing each CDR3 protein once. The sample lists approximately 370,000 distinct CDR3 sequences, about a sixth occurring once. This CDR3 contains 13 residues. Trimming took 3 bases from V and 5 from J, leaving 11 bases between them. Per germline, CDR1 SGHRS and CDR2 YFSETQ. The clonotype was recovered from a woman younger than 45 with Graves' hyperthyroidism that later progressed to Graves' ophthalmopathy. The sample consisted of blood. The chain carries TRBV5-1 and TRBJ1-2, with D perhaps TRBD1 (5 bases). CDR3 sequence: CASSSTSGYGYTF. In DNA form, the CDR3 reads TGCGCCAGCAGCTCAACTTCAGGGTATGGCTACACCTTC. Filled out from reference TRBV5-1 and TRBJ1-2, the complete variable domain reads KAGVTQTPRYLIKTRGQQVTLSCSPISGHRSVSWYQQTPGQGLQFLFEYFSETQRNKGNFPGRFSGRQFSNSRSEMNVSTLELGDSALYLCASSSTSGYGYTFGSGTRLTVV.